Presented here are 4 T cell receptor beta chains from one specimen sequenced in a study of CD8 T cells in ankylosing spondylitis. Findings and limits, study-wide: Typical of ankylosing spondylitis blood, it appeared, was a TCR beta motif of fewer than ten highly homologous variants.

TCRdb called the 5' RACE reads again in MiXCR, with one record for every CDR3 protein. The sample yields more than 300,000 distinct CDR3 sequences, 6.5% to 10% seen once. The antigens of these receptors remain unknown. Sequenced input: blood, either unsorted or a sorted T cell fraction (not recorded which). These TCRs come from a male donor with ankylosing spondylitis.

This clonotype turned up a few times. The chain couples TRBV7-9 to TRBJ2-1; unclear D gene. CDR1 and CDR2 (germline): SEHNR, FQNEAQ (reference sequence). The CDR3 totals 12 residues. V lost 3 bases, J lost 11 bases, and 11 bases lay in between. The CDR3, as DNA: TGTGCCAGCAGCTTCCAGTATGGTAAGCAGTTCTTC. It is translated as CASSFQYGKQFF.

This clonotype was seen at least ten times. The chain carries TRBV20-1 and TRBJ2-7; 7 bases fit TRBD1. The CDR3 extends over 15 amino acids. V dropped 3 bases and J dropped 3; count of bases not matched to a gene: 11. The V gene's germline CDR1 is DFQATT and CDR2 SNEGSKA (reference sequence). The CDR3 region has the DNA TGCAGTGCTAGTGAGGGGTCAGGGGGTATCTACGAGCAGTACTTC. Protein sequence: CSASEGSGGIYEQYF.

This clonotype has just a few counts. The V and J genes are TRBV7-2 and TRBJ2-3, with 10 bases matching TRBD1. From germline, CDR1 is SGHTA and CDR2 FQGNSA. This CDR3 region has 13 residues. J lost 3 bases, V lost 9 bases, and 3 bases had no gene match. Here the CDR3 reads CASGTGVTDTQYF. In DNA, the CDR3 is TGTGCCAGTGGGACAGGGGTGACAGATACGCAGTATTTT.

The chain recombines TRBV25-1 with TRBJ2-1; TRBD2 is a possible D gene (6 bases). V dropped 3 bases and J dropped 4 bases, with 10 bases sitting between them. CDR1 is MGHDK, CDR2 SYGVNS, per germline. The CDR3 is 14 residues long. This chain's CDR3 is CASSDPREYNEQFF. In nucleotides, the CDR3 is TGTGCCAGCAGTGATCCCCGGGAGTACAATGAGCAGTTCTTC.